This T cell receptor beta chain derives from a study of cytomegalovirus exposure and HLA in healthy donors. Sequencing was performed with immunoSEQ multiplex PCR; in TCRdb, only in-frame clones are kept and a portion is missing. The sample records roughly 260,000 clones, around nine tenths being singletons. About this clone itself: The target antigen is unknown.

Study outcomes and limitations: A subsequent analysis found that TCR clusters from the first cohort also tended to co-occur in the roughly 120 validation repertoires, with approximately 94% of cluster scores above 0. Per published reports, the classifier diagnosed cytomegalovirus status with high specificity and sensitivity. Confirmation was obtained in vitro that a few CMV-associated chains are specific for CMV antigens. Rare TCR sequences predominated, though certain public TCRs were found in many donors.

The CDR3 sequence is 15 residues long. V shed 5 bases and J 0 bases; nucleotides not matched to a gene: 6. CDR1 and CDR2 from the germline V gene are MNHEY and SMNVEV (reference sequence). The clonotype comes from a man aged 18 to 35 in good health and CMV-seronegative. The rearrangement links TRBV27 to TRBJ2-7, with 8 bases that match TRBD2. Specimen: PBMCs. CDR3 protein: CASSITSGSSYEQYF. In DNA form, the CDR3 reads TGTGCCAGCAGTATTACTAGCGGAAGCTCCTACGAGCAGTACTTC.